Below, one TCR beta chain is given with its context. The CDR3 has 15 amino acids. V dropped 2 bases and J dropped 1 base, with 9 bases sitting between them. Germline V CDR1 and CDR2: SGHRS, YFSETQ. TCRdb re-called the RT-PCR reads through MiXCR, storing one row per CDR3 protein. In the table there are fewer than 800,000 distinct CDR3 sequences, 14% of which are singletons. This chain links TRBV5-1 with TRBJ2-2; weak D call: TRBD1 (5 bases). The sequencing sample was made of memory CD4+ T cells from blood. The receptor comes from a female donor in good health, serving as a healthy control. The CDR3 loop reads CASSFQGMNTGELFF. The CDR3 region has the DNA TGCGCCAGCAGCTTTCAGGGAATGAACACCGGGGAGCTGTTTTTT.